This TCR beta chain was identified in a study of blood T cell repertoires in COVID-19 (TCRdb year 2020). Turning to the overall study: Collaborator samples came from the United States, Italy and Spain and covered acute and convalescent phases of COVID-19. The material from the prospective study consisted of cDNA or gDNA derived from T cells, B-cell-depleted T cells, or PBMCs. Subjects who had been exposed to COVID-19, were actively infected with it, or had recovered from it provided the deeply sampled blood TCRbeta repertoires that made up the dataset. The repertoires were released in a freely available public database meant as a resource for research on the immune response to SARS-CoV-2. Samples came from the ongoing ImmuneRACE study (first 160 participants) plus 1,254 subjects from 6 global collaborators. Sample metadata almost always included a de-identified subject ID, COVID-19 status, age in years and sex. Where available, HLA class I and class II types were obtained from metadata supplied by the sample provider rather than from assay-based typing. The paper as a whole reports these results and caveats: How much clinical and demographic metadata was included differed by source and by participant, and the metadata was provided uncurated.

CDR1 and CDR2 were assigned from the germline V gene as MNHEY and SVGEGT. Including the terminal cysteine and phenylalanine, the CDR3 comprises 15 residues. The retained sequence is limited to the CDR3, 45 bases, with the frame set at the first base. V is cut back by 2 bases and J by 6 bases, with 9 bases in the junction unmatched. TCRbeta CDR3 regions were amplified from genomic DNA using the immunoSEQ Assay, a bias-controlled multiplex PCR. The original pipeline was this. Within the assay, amplification of reference gene primers was used to estimate how many nucleated cells each sample contained. To quantify the absolute abundance of each unique TCRbeta CDR3 rearrangement, sequence reads were collapsed and filtered. Productive Simpson clonality was computed per sample as the square root of Simpson's diversity index over productive rearrangements. TCRdb stores this immuneACCESS table with in-frame sequences only. Part of the clones is absent; in the studies checked, under half of the shortfall reflects unresolved V genes, and no reason is known for the rest. V and J calls plus clone size are reproduced from that table; the DNA served to infer D and trimming. The sample yields 100,000 to 120,000 clones; 75% to 90% were counted once. The ten most abundant clones make up 5.5% of the sample.

One collaborating source in Seattle enrolled patients during active infection and followed them longitudinally through the course of disease. Collaborating institutions collected whole blood in K2EDTA tubes following their own protocols. For TCRbeta analysis, collaborators shipped samples as frozen whole blood, isolated PBMCs, or DNA extracted from either of those sample types. A word on this clone: Its binding antigen is unknown. No base quality values were provided; no much bigger clone lies one nucleotide off.

This sequence originates from a woman between 55 and 75 years old with COVID-19, enrolled during active disease. The rearrangement combines TRBV6-2 or TRBV6-3 with TRBJ1-1; 7 nucleotides in the junction match TRBD1. The sample comprised peripheral blood. The CDR3 region reads CASSYVQGSNPEAFF. The DNA is as follows: TGTGCCAGCAGTTACGTACAGGGGTCAAATCCTGAAGCTTTCTTT.